The source of this T cell receptor (beta chain) is a study of OX40 agonist ivuxolimab in advanced cancers. Study-level results: At 0.1-3.0 mg/kg, partial responders had clonal expansion among the lowest observed. Antigen specificity remained undetermined for the expanded peripheral T cells.

Data came from immunoSEQ multiplex PCR; TCRdb stores just in-frame clones and leaves some out. In the table there are about 68,000 clones, over 80% of which are singletons. The J segment lost 0 bases and the V segment lost 6 bases, leaving 4 bases of the junction unmatched. Germline V gene lookup returns CDR1 SNHLY and CDR2 FYNNEI. The CDR3 has 15 amino acids. Worth noting for this clone: Its target is unknown.

V and J are TRBV2 and TRBJ2-2, with 7 bases matching TRBD1. Source: CD4+ or CD8+ T cells sorted from blood, taken in a trial of the OX40 agonist ivuxolimab. The receptor was derived from an adult with an advanced solid tumor such as melanoma, head and neck, liver or kidney cancer. The CDR3 spells CASRGTATNTGELFF. The DNA for the CDR3 is TGTGCCAGCAGAGGGACAGCGACGAACACCGGGGAGCTGTTTTTT.